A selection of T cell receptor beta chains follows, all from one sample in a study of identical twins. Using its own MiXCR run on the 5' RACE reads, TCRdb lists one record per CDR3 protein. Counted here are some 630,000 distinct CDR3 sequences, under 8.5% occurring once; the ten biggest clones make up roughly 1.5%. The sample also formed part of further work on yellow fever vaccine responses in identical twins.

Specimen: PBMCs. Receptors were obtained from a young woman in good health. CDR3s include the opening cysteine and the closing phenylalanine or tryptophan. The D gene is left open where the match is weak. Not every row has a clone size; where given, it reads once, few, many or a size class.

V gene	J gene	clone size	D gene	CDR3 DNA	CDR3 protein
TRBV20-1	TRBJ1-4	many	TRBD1	TGCAGTGCCAATACGCCGGGGACAGTTGAAAAACTGTTTTTT	CSANTPGTVEKLFF
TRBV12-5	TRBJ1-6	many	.	TGTGCTAGTGGTTTCAATCCGACAGAGCGCTCCTATAATTCACCCCTCCACTTT	CASGFNPTERSYNSPLHF
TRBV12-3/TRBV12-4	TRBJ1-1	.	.	TGTGCCAGCAGTTTCGGGGATCTGAACACTGAAGCTTTCTTT	CASSFGDLNTEAFF
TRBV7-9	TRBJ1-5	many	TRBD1	TGTGCCAGCAGCCTTGGGGGGACAGGGGTTGGAAATCAGCCCCAGCATTTT	CASSLGGTGVGNQPQHF
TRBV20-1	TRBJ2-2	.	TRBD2	TGCAGTGCTCGAACTAGCGGGGGGGCCTACACCGGGGAGCTGTTTTTT	CSARTSGGAYTGELFF
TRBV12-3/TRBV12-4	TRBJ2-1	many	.	TGTGCCAGCAGCTTAAACAATGAGCAGTTCTTC	CASSLNNEQFF
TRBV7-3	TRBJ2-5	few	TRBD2	TGTGCCAGCAGAAGAAATCTACCCACCGGGACTATCGAAGTTGAGACCCAGTACTTC	CASRRNLPTGTIEVETQYF
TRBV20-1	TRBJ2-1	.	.	TGCAGTGCCCTGTTTGATGAGCAGTTCTTC	CSALFDEQFF
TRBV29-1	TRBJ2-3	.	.	TGCAGCGTTGATCGAGAAGCGCAGTATTTT	CSVDREAQYF
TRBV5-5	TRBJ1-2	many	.	TGTGCCAGCAGCCAGGGGCGTAACTATGGCTACACCTTC	CASSQGRNYGYTF
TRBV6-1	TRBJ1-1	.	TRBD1	TGTGCCAGCAGTGCTGCCGGGACAGGGAACACTGAAGCTTTCTTT	CASSAAGTGNTEAFF
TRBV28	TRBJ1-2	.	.	TGTGCCAGCATTGGGAGAGGACGGGAGAACTATGGCTACACCTTC	CASIGRGRENYGYTF
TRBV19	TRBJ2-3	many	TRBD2	TGTGCCAGTCGCCCCAGCGGGAGAAGCACAGATACGCAGTATTTT	CASRPSGRSTDTQYF
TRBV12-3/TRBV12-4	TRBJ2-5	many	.	TGTGCCAGCAGTCGGAGACAGGATCGGTACCAAGAGACCCAGTACTTC	CASSRRQDRYQETQYF
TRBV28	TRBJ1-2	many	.	TGTGCCAGTCGGGACCCTGGAGCCTTCGGCTACACCTTC	CASRDPGAFGYTF
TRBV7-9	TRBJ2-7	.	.	TGTGCCAGCAGCTTAGGGGGACTCAAGTACGAGCAGTACTTC	CASSLGGLKYEQYF
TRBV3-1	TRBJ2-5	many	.	TGTGCCAGCAGCCAAGAAACCCACATGTTGGGGGCCTTTGGAGAGACCCAGTACTTC	CASSQETHMLGAFGETQYF
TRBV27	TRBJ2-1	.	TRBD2	TGTGCCAGCAGTTTATCGGCGGGGGGGCCTTTTGATGAGCAGTTCTTC	CASSLSAGGPFDEQFF
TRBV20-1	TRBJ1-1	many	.	TGCAGTGCTAGAGATCCGTCGGGACTTGGCCCGTGGGAAGCTTTCTTT	CSARDPSGLGPWEAFF
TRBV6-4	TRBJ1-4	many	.	TGTGCCAGCAGTGTCGGGACCCAGGGAGATGAAAAACTGTTTTTT	CASSVGTQGDEKLFF
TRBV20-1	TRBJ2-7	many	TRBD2	TGCAGTGCTGGCGGGACTAGCGGGAGCTACGAGCAGTACTTC	CSAGGTSGSYEQYF
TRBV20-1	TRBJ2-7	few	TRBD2	TGCAGTGCTAGAGAAAAGGGAGCGGGAGTCTACGAGCAGTACTTC	CSAREKGAGVYEQYF
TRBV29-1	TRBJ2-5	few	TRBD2	TGCAGCGTATCCAGCGGGGGGACAGAGACCCAGTACTTC	CSVSSGGTETQYF
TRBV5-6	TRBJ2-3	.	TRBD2	TGTGCCAGCAGCGCGGGAGGGGACTCCAATACGCAGTATTTT	CASSAGGDSNTQYF
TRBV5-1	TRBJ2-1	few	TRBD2	TGCGCCAGCAGCTTGCCCCAGCGGGAGTCGTCCTACAATGAGCAGTTCTTC	CASSLPQRESSYNEQFF
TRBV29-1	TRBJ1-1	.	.	TGCAGCGTTGCTGCGGGCTGGAACACTGAAGCTTTCTTT	CSVAAGWNTEAFF